What follows describes a single T cell receptor (beta chain). The V end lost 2 bases, the J end lost 6 bases, and 19 bases lay between the germline ends. The CDR3 consists of 16 residues. Germline V lookup: CDR1 SEHNR, CDR2 FQNEAQ (reference sequence). This entry is derived from a study of blood T cell repertoires in COVID-19. Study-level background: Collection of acute and convalescent COVID-19 samples took place in the United States, Italy and Spain. PBMCs, B-cell-depleted T cells, or T cells provided the cDNA or gDNA that made up the material.

In the authors' methods: Using reference gene primer amplification, nucleated cell counts were estimated. Here immunoSEQ multiplex PCR was the method, and the copy in TCRdb shows in-frame clones only, minus some. V and J calls and clone size are given by that table; D and trimming were obtained from the DNA. The profile shows about 130,000 clones, around 80% of them singletons. The sequencing input was peripheral blood. This clonotype originated in an older man with acute or convalescent COVID-19. This chain uses TRBV7-9 with TRBJ1-2, with a possible D match to TRBD1 (5 bases). CDR3 amino acids: CASSLLSSGVRDGYTF. The DNA of the CDR3 is TGTGCCAGCAGCTTATTATCATCGGGGGTAAGGGATGGCTACACCTTC. The full variable domain, rest sourced from reference TRBV7-9 and TRBJ1-2, is DTGVSQNPRHKITKRGQNVTFRCDPISEHNRLYWYRQTLGQGPEFLTYFQNEAQLEKSRLLSDRFSAERPKGSFSTLEIQRTEQGDSAMYLCASSLLSSGVRDGYTFGSGTRLTVV.